The T cell receptor (beta chain) described here comes from a study of CD8 T cells in ankylosing spondylitis (dated by TCRdb to 2015 to 2018). With respect to the entire study: The study profiled T cell receptor beta repertoires in healthy donors and ankylosing spondylitis patients to find disease-linked TCR variants. The full study cohort was made up of under 30 ankylosing spondylitis patients and approximately 100 healthy donors. Peripheral blood was sampled, and synovial fluid was additionally collected from ankylosing spondylitis patients. What the research found in general, with its limitations: In peripheral blood, the disease-linked clones were found at relatively low frequencies and had a CD8+ phenotype. According to the report, matched synovial fluid samples from ankylosing spondylitis patients were significantly enriched for the disease-linked clones. A TCR beta motif made up of several highly homologous amino acid variants appeared to be characteristic of blood from ankylosing spondylitis patients. Some TCR beta motif variants had previously been reported in synovial fluid and blood of reactive arthritis patients, which suggested common disease-initiation mechanisms.

The sequencing machine was an Illumina HiSeq 2500. TCR beta libraries were prepared by quantitative 5'-RACE with molecular barcodes. On the authors' methods: A new computational method, built on a probabilistic model of VDJ rearrangement, was used to identify disease-linked TCR variants. Using fastp at Q25 and MiXCR, TCRdb reprocessed the public reads and kept productive beta chains. When rows share a CDR3 protein, they turn into one entry using the most common DNA and genes. What appears here as the V and J calls and clone size reflects TCRdb's work, not the paper's. Within this sample are roughly 300,000 distinct CDR3 sequences, with roughly 8% of them counted one time only. About 14% of the sample belongs to the ten largest clones. The germline V gene specifies SNHLY as CDR1 and FYNNEI as CDR2. The CDR3 numbers 14 residues from cysteine through phenylalanine. Only the CDR3 portion is preserved as DNA: 42 bases, with reading frame beginning at the first base. Ends trimmed: V by 11 bases, J by 3 bases; bases unmatched to a gene: 9.

A word on this clonotype: The clone's antigen remains unknown. No much larger clone is present one base from it, and per-base qualities are unavailable.

Sequencing input: blood, either unsorted or a sorted T cell fraction (not recorded which). The chain is assembled from TRBV2 and TRBJ2-3, with 9 bases aligning to TRBD2. This sequence was found in a male donor with ankylosing spondylitis. Here the CDR3 is given as CACRASGITDTQYF. The sequenced DNA: TGTGCCTGCCGGGCTAGCGGGATTACAGATACGCAGTATTTT.